Each of the 8 T cell receptor beta chains below was sequenced from the same sample in a study of shared clonotypes between healthy human individuals. Repertoires were generated with immunoSEQ multiplex PCR, while TCRdb's copy carries only in-frame clones and drops some. The table includes 450,000 to 600,000 clones, about four fifths detected once. The source material was PBMCs. These receptors were taken from a woman between 40 and 50 years old in good health. Some clones in this sample may be carry-over from other donors' samples.

CDR3 amino acids: CASGLFYEQYF. CDR3 DNA sequence: TGTGCCAGCGGATTATTCTACGAGCAGTACTTC. V is TRBV2 and J is TRBJ2-5; D gene uncertain. Judging by the DNA end, TRBJ2-7 fits better; the J call may be wrong. This CDR3 has 11 amino acids. Germline-derived CDR1 and CDR2 are SNHLY and FYNNEI.

The chain links TRBV28 to TRBJ2-1; the D gene is possibly TRBD2 (6 bases). Trimming stripped 6 bases from V and 9 bases from J, with 12 bases between. CDR3 length: 12 amino acids. Germline CDR1 reads MDHEN; CDR2 reads SYDVKM. The CDR3 loop is CASSPLASEQFF. CDR3 DNA: TGTGCCAGCAGCCCTCTAGCGAGTGAGCAGTTCTTC. The full variable domain, with the rest looked up from reference TRBV28 and TRBJ2-1, is DVKVTQSSRYLVKRTGEKVFLECVQDMDHENMFWYRQDPGLGLRLIYFSYDVKMKEKGDIPEGYSVSREKKERFSLILESASTNQTSMYLCASSPLASEQFFGPGTRLTVL.

The chain combines TRBV5-5 with TRBJ2-7; 12 bases fit TRBD2. J lost 4 bases, V lost 4 bases, and 6 bases had no gene match. CDR3 length: 15 amino acids. Per germline, CDR1 SGHKS and CDR2 YYEKEE (reference sequence). The CDR3: CASSLGTSGWYEQYF. In DNA, the CDR3 is TGTGCCAGCAGCCTAGGGACTAGCGGGTGGTACGAGCAGTACTTC.

Remarks on this clone: A much larger clone sits a single nucleotide away, making a read error possible. CDR3 bases: TGTGCCAGCAGTAAGACTAGCGGGAGCTACAATGAGCAGTTCTTC. As protein: CASSKTSGSYNEQFF. The V call is TRBV6-4, the J call TRBJ2-1; TRBD2 aligns across 12 bases. Germline V lookup: CDR1 MRHNA, CDR2 SNTAGT. The V gene end was trimmed by 5 bases and the J gene end by 3 bases; junction bases not matched to a gene: 2. The CDR3 has 15 residues.

Turning to this clone: A much larger clone lies a single base off, so this may be a read error. The rearrangement joins TRBV2 to TRBJ2-1, with TRBD2 identical over 10 bases. V shed 1 base and J 4 bases; nucleotides not matched to a gene: 1. This CDR3 has 15 residues. Germline V CDR1 and CDR2: SNHLY, FYNNEI. The CDR3 is CASSEGTSGYNEQFF. The CDR3 DNA follows: TGTGCCAGCAGTGAAGGGACTAGCGGATACAATGAGCAGTTCTTC.

Regarding this clone: In the same sample, other DNA sequences code for this CDR3. V gene TRBV18 combines with J gene TRBJ2-7, with D possibly called TRBD1 or TRBD2 (6 bases each). The ends were cut back, 2 bases at V and 5 bases at J, with 7 bases in the middle. CDR1 and CDR2 (germline): KGHSH, LQKENI. The CDR3 length is 12 residues. CDR3 loop: CASSPRGDEQYF. Here the CDR3 DNA reads TGTGCCAGCTCACCAAGGGGGGACGAGCAGTACTTC.

This clone was observed a few times. The rearrangement links TRBV18 to TRBJ1-1; 7 positions match TRBD1. J gave up 0 bases and V 1 base, and 11 bases lay outside the gene matches. Germline values: CDR1 KGHSH, CDR2 LQKENI. The CDR3 is made up of 18 amino acids. DNA of the CDR3: TGTGCCAGCTCACCACAGCAATTAAGGGACAGACTGAACACTGAAGCTTTCTTT. Translated: CASSPQQLRDRLNTEAFF. The entire variable domain, with the rest obtained from reference TRBV18 and TRBJ1-1, is as follows: NAGVMQNPRHLVRRRGQEARLRCSPMKGHSHVYWYRQLPEEGLKFMVYLQKENIIDESGMPKERFSAEFPKEGPSILRIQQVVRGDSAAYFCASSPQQLRDRLNTEAFFGQGTRLTVV.

The CDR3 region is CASRGGGYNEQFF. CDR3 DNA: TGTGCCAGCAGAGGCGGGGGTTACAATGAGCAGTTCTTC. This chain connects TRBV25-1 to TRBJ2-1; 7 bases match TRBD2. CDR3 size: 13 residues. Germline V gene data show CDR1 as MGHDK and CDR2 as SYGVNS. The trim removed 6 bases at V and 4 bases at J, leaving 3 bases unmatched.